The 9 T cell receptor beta chains presented below share a single source sample, sequenced in a study of PD-1 blockade in classical Hodgkin lymphoma. Documented time point: newly diagnosed, previously untreated cHL patient sample. Isolation of CD4+ T cells from thawed PBMCs was performed by magnetic negative selection. The table came from immunoSEQ multiplex PCR; TCRdb's copy has only in-frame clones and leaves some out. The sample has approximately 27,000 clones, about 89% seen once. The sequencing input was CD4+ T cells from blood. The source of these receptors is a human donor with classical Hodgkin lymphoma.

The rearrangement links TRBV19 to TRBJ1-2; 11 nucleotides agree with TRBD1. The CDR3 has 16 amino acids. In germline, CDR1 is LNHDA, CDR2 SQIVND (reference sequence). V trimming: 5 bases; J trimming: 3 bases; junction bases outside the gene matches: 8. In nucleotides, the CDR3 is TGTGCCAGTAGTCCTACGGCGGGACAGGGGGACTATGGCTACACCTTC. This translates into CASSPTAGQGDYGYTF. Based on the CDR3 plus reference TRBV19 and TRBJ1-2, the full variable domain is DGGITQSPKYLFRKEGQNVTLSCEQNLNHDAMYWYRQDPGQGLRLIYYSQIVNDFQKGDIAEGYSVSREKKESFPLTVTSAQKNPTAFYLCASSPTAGQGDYGYTFGSGTRLTVV.

The rearrangement uses TRBV11-2 and TRBJ1-2, with D unresolved. Deletions cut 1 base from V and 4 bases from J, with 13 bases between. This CDR3 region has 15 residues. The germline gives CDR1 SGHAT, CDR2 FQNNGV. The CDR3: CASSLAGSLVYGYTF. CDR3 nucleotide sequence: TGTGCCAGCAGCTTAGCCGGGAGCCTGGTCTATGGCTACACCTTC. The entire variable domain, with the rest obtained from reference TRBV11-2 and TRBJ1-2, is as follows: EAGVAQSPRYKIIEKRQSVAFWCNPISGHATLYWYQQILGQGPKLLIQFQNNGVVDDSQLPKDRFSAERLKGVDSTLKIQPAKLEDSAVYLCASSLAGSLVYGYTFGSGTRLTVV.

V usage is TRBV5-1 and J usage is TRBJ2-1; 9 bases map to TRBD2. Germline loops: CDR1 SGHRS, CDR2 YFSETQ. This CDR3 has 15 residues. V shed 0 bases and J 14 bases; nucleotides not matched to a gene: 12. CDR3 region: CASSLEASGTFREFF. The CDR3 DNA sequence: TGCGCCAGCAGCTTGGAAGCTAGCGGGACCTTCAGGGAGTTCTTC.

This clone was detected once. V usage is TRBV7-3 and J usage is TRBJ2-3, with unresolved D. Per the germline V gene, CDR1 is SGHTA and CDR2 is FQGTGA. The ends were cut back, 5 bases at V and 7 bases at J, with 10 bases in the middle. The CDR3 has 12 amino acids. In nucleotides, the CDR3 is TGTGCCAGCAGCCCCCGCGAGAATACGCAGTATTTT. Its protein product is CASSPRENTQYF.

The chain couples TRBV30 to TRBJ2-5, with 9 bases fitting TRBD2. V shed 1 base, J shed 1 base, and the junction held 4 bases outside the gene matches. Germline V gene sequence: CDR1 GTSNPN, CDR2 SVGIG (reference sequence). CDR3 size: 15 residues. CDR3: CAWSGSGRFQETQYF. The CDR3 nucleotides read TGTGCCTGGAGTGGGAGCGGGAGGTTCCAAGAGACCCAGTACTTC.

This clone was counted a single time. The chain combines TRBV10-1 with TRBJ1-4, with no clear D. The CDR3 is 13 amino acids. The V gene's germline CDR1 is WNHNN and CDR2 SYGVQD (reference sequence). Between the trimmed V and J ends, which lost 6 bases and 8 bases, there was a span of 13 bases. The CDR3 here is CASRRTPREKLFF. In DNA, the CDR3 is TGCGCCAGCAGGCGAACCCCTCGGGAAAAACTGTTTTTT.

This clone was detected only once. The chain links TRBV9 to TRBJ1-1; D gene unclear. This CDR3 is 16 amino acids long. Germline V gene sequence: CDR1 SGDLS, CDR2 YYNGEE. Trimming pared 0 bases from V and 3 bases from J, leaving 15 bases between. The CDR3 region is CASSVEAAASYTEAFF. CDR3 sequence (DNA): TGTGCCAGCAGCGTAGAGGCAGCCGCATCGTACACTGAAGCTTTCTTT.

A few counts support this clone. The genes are TRBV30 and TRBJ1-4, with D possibly being TRBD1 (5 bases). Trimming shortened V by 0 bases and J by 8 bases, and 10 bases separated the two germline ends. Germline V gene data show CDR1 as GTSNPN and CDR2 as SVGIG (reference sequence). This CDR3 spans 13 amino acids. CDR3 in amino acids: CAWSVVAGEKLFF. The CDR3 DNA is TGTGCCTGGAGTGTGGTGGCAGGGGAAAAACTGTTTTTT.

Written as DNA, the CDR3 is TGTGCCAGCAGCTTGGATCCGGGCATCTACTACGAGCAGTACTTC. This translates into CASSLDPGIYYEQYF. The chain has TRBV5-4 and TRBJ2-7; D remains ambiguous. CDR1 SGHNT and CDR2 YYREEE come from the germline V gene (reference sequence). V was shortened by 0 bases and J by 3 bases, with 13 bases between the two germline ends. This CDR3 has 15 residues.